The 19 T cell receptor beta chains reported below all come from one sample, sequenced in a study of cytotoxic CD8 clonotypes in ibrutinib-treated CLL. Sequenced by immunoSEQ multiplex PCR; TCRdb stores in-frame clones only, minus some. The sample includes roughly 160,000 clones, approximately 77% of them seen just once. The specimen was PBMCs, collected after 12 months of ibrutinib treatment. The receptor set was obtained from a human donor with chronic lymphocytic leukemia.

This clone was observed a few times. The chain couples TRBV5-1 to TRBJ2-7, with TRBD1 matching 8 bases. V shed 4 bases and J 6 bases; nucleotides not matched to a gene: 3. CDR1 and CDR2 (germline): SGHRS, YFSETQ. This CDR3 has 12 residues. CDR3 sequence (DNA): TGCGCCAGCAGCACCGGGACAGGCGAGCAGTACTTC. Residues: CASSTGTGEQYF.

The chain links TRBV7-2 to TRBJ1-5; no firm D call. Germline V gene lookup returns CDR1 SGHTA and CDR2 FQGNSA. The CDR3 is 15 amino acids. Between the trimmed V and J ends, which lost 1 base and 6 bases, there was a span of 13 bases. CDR3 region: CASSLGPGSGQPQHF. The CDR3 bases are TGTGCCAGCAGCTTAGGGCCGGGTTCAGGTCAGCCCCAGCATTTT.

The genes are TRBV5-8 and TRBJ1-2, with a weak D call TRBD1 (5 bases). The CDR3 totals 11 residues. The germline CDR1 and CDR2 sequences are SGHTS and YDEGEE. V gave up 6 bases and J gave up 7 bases, with 10 bases separating them. The CDR3 here is CASIRGGGYTF. The CDR3 DNA is TGTGCCAGCATTAGGGGAGGTGGCTACACCTTC.

CDR3 sequence reads: CASSLGILSGNTIYF. CDR3 sequence (DNA): TGTGCCAGCAGCCTAGGGATTCTCTCTGGAAACACCATATATTTT. The V call is TRBV6-5, the J call TRBJ1-3; D remains unclear. Germline V CDR1 and CDR2: MNHEY, SVGAGI. Between the trimmed V and J ends, which lost 6 bases and 0 bases, there was a span of 12 bases. This CDR3 has 15 amino acids.

This sequence joins TRBV5-6 and TRBJ2-1; D perhaps matches TRBD2 (5 bases). V lost 2 bases and J 2 bases, leaving 11 bases between the germline ends. The CDR3 has 15 residues. Looked up from germline, CDR1 is SGHDT and CDR2 is YYEEEE. In DNA, the CDR3 is TGTGCCAGCAGCTTAAGGACTCCCACCTACAATGAGCAGTTCTTC. Translated, it gives CASSLRTPTYNEQFF. The variable domain in full, with the rest retrieved from reference TRBV5-6 and TRBJ2-1, is DAGVTQSPTHLIKTRGQQVTLRCSPKSGHDTVSWYQQALGQGPQFIFQYYEEEERQRGNFPDRFSGHQFPNYSSELNVNALLLGDSALYLCASSLRTPTYNEQFFGPGTRLTVL.

Points on this clone: At one end, the junction sequence differs from germline, possibly due to a read error. V gene TRBV7-7 combines with J gene TRBJ2-5; a possible D gene is TRBD1 (5 bases). From germline, CDR1 is SSHAT and CDR2 FNYEAQ (reference sequence). CDR3 size: 14 residues. CDR3 amino acids: CASSFRVGQETQYF. The CDR3 coding sequence is TGTGCTAGCAGCTTCAGGGTCGGGCAAGAGACCCAGTACTTC. Drawing the rest from reference TRBV7-7 and TRBJ2-5, the complete variable domain is GAGVSQSPRYKVTKRGQDVTLRCDPISSHATLYWYQQALGQGPEFLTYFNYEAQPDKSGLPSDRFSAERPEGSISTLTIQRTEQRDSAMYRCASSFRVGQETQYFGPGTRLLVL.

The chain links TRBV27 to TRBJ2-7, with TRBD2 matching 9 bases. Germline values: CDR1 MNHEY, CDR2 SMNVEV (reference sequence). V trimming: 7 bases; J trimming: 5 bases; junction bases outside the gene matches: 6. The CDR3 is made up of 13 amino acids. This chain's CDR3 is CASTSGGWDEQYF. The CDR3 bases are TGTGCCAGCACGAGCGGGGGGTGGGACGAGCAGTACTTC.

The V gene is TRBV28, the J gene TRBJ2-6; TRBD1 agrees at 7 bases. CDR3 length: 17 residues. CDR1 is MDHEN and CDR2 is SYDVKM in the germline V gene. The trim removed 7 bases at V and 0 bases at J, leaving 9 bases unmatched. The DNA for the CDR3 is TGTGCCAGCACCTCTAGACAGGGCAGCTCTGGGGCCAACGTCCTGACTTTC. It translates to CASTSRQGSSGANVLTF.

The rearrangement joins TRBV9 to TRBJ2-7, with unresolved D. The germline V gene encodes CDR1 SGDLS and CDR2 YYNGEE. The CDR3 covers 13 residues. The V gene lost 7 bases and the J gene lost 12 bases, with 23 bases spanning the gap. This CDR3 reads CASRLVRRSYGYF. In nucleotides, the CDR3 is TGTGCCAGCCGCCTAGTGAGACGATCATATGGGTACTTC.

V is TRBV7-8 and J is TRBJ2-3; 10 bases agree with TRBD2. Germline V gene data show CDR1 as SGHVS and CDR2 as FQNEAQ. V was pared by 4 bases and J by 0 bases, with 4 bases of the junction left unmatched. The CDR3 totals 16 residues. The DNA for the CDR3 is TGTGCCAGCAGCTCAGGGACTAGCGCGAGCACAGATACGCAGTATTTT. Its protein product is CASSSGTSASTDTQYF.

The chain combines TRBV25-1 with TRBJ1-1; possible D gene TRBD1, 5 bases. Trimming left V 5 bases short and J 4 bases short, with 14 bases between. CDR3 length: 14 amino acids. Germline CDR1 and CDR2: MGHDK and SYGVNS. For the CDR3, the DNA is TGTGCCAGCAGTTCGGGGGGGTTGAGCACTGAAGCTTTCTTT. Translating gives CASSSGGLSTEAFF.

CDR3 sequence reads: CASSEPRWTRLEQYF. CDR3 bases: TGTGCCAGCAGTGAACCTCGGTGGACACGTCTCGAGCAGTACTTC. This rearrangement joins TRBV6-1 to TRBJ2-7; weak D call: TRBD1 (5 bases). Trimming took 2 bases from V and 6 from J, leaving 17 bases between them. The CDR3 is 15 amino acids. Germline V gene lookup returns CDR1 MNHNS and CDR2 SASEGT.

With regard to this clone: Other DNA sequences from this sample encode an identical CDR3 as well. V gene TRBV7-2 combines with J gene TRBJ1-1; maybe TRBD1 (6 bases). Between the trimmed V and J ends, which lost 1 base and 1 base, there was a span of 10 bases. The germline gives CDR1 SGHTA, CDR2 FQGNSA. This CDR3 has 15 amino acids. CDR3 loop: CASSLGDRRNTEAFF. In DNA, the CDR3 is TGTGCCAGCAGCTTAGGTGACAGGCGGAACACTGAAGCTTTCTTT.

The chain recombines TRBV28 with TRBJ2-1, with TRBD1 matching 7 bases. This CDR3 comprises 13 residues. Per germline, CDR1 MDHEN and CDR2 SYDVKM. The J segment lost 4 bases and the V segment lost 8 bases, leaving 5 bases of the junction unmatched. The CDR3 sequence is CASRGGPYNEQFF. In DNA, the CDR3 is TGTGCCAGCCGAGGGGGCCCATACAATGAGCAGTTCTTC.

The J gene is TRBJ2-5, the V gene TRBV6-1; D gene ambiguous. Germline V gene data show CDR1 as MNHNS and CDR2 as SASEGT. This CDR3 spans 15 amino acids. The V and J ends lost 2 bases and 2 bases respectively, with 12 bases between them. CDR3 DNA: TGTGCCAGCAGTGAATTAAGTGGAGTGCAAGAGACCCAGTACTTC. Translating gives CASSELSGVQETQYF.

The chain recombines TRBV19 with TRBJ1-5; D is perhaps TRBD1 (5 bases). The CDR3 sequence is 13 residues long. Trimming cost V 7 bases and J 7 bases, with 14 bases left between them. Germline-derived CDR1 and CDR2 are LNHDA and SQIVND (reference sequence). The CDR3 protein is CASNPAREQPQHF. CDR3 bases: TGTGCCAGTAACCCCGCCAGGGAACAGCCCCAGCATTTT.

This chain joins TRBV28 and TRBJ2-7; possible D gene TRBD1, 6 bases. V gave up 6 bases and J gave up 1 base, with 10 bases separating them. Germline V gives CDR1 MDHEN, CDR2 SYDVKM. The CDR3 loop spans 13 amino acids. CDR3: CASSPGQSYEQYF. The CDR3 DNA is TGTGCCAGCAGCCCTGGACAGTCCTACGAGCAGTACTTC.

The chain joins TRBV28 to TRBJ1-1; D gene uncertain. CDR3 length equals 13 residues. CDR1 is MDHEN, CDR2 SYDVKM, per germline. Trimming removed 2 bases from V and 2 bases from J, with 6 bases in between. CDR3 sequence: CASSLKGNTEAFF. CDR3 bases: TGTGCCAGCAGTTTAAAGGGAAACACTGAAGCTTTCTTT.

This clone was detected a few times. The chain combines TRBV7-2 with TRBJ2-7; D is unclear. This CDR3 has 13 amino acids. Germline-derived CDR1 and CDR2 are SGHTA and FQGNSA. The ends were cut back, 4 bases at V and 4 bases at J, with 11 bases in the middle. CDR3 DNA sequence: TGTGCCAGCAGCTCAAGGCACGGTTACGAGCAGTACTTC. Encoded protein: CASSSRHGYEQYF.